The clone carrying this TCR beta chain was seen many times. This record belongs to a study of metastatic and nonmetastatic thyroid tumors. Per the germline V gene, CDR1 is SQVTM and CDR2 is ANQGSEA. The CDR3 contains 11 residues. The germline V and J ends were trimmed by 5 bases and 4 bases, with 6 bases remaining between them. The entire patient cohort was treatment-naive prior to thyroid surgery. TCRdb reprocessed the PCR reads via MiXCR. This table has around 17,000 clones, 33% appearing once. This receptor was taken from a male donor with papillary thyroid cancer or a benign thyroid nodule (not recorded which). Some clones in this sample may be carry-over from other donors' samples. The chain carries TRBV29-1 and TRBJ1-3; no definite D call. The sample consisted of tumor tissue. CDR3 nucleotides: TGCAGCGTTACAGTAGGAAACACCATATATTTT. As protein: CSVTVGNTIYF.